One and the same sample provided the 27 T cell receptor beta chains below, sequenced in a study of PD-1 blockade in mismatch repair-deficient tumors (dated by TCRdb to the late 2010s). The method behind the library was the immunoSEQ multiplex PCR assay. TCRdb limited this immuneACCESS table to in-frame rearrangements with V and J called. A share of clones is missing; checked studies link under half to unresolved V genes, and the rest is unexplained. The sample data list under 150,000 clones, and 86% of these were observed just once. The leading ten clones occupy about 13% of the sample. The specimen comprised peripheral blood, sampled 44 weeks after starting pembrolizumab. These receptors were taken from an adult with mismatch repair-deficient cancer.

The gene calls are TRBV18 and TRBJ2-1; 14 nucleotides align to TRBD2. V gave up 3 bases and J gave up 9 bases; unmatched junction bases: 1. Germline loops: CDR1 KGHSH, CDR2 LQKENI. There are 14 residues in the CDR3. In DNA form, the CDR3 reads TGTGCCAGCTCACCGGGACTAGCGGGAGTTGAGCAGTTCTTC. Translated, it gives CASSPGLAGVEQFF.

The chain combines TRBV4-3 with TRBJ2-2; 7 bases fit TRBD2. Germline V gives CDR1 LGHNA, CDR2 YSLEER. This CDR3 is 16 amino acids long. After removal of 4 bases from V and 2 bases from J, the junction contained 7 bases not matched to a gene. The CDR3 protein is CASSRSRDYNTGELFF. As DNA, the CDR3 is TGCGCCAGCAGCCGGAGCCGGGACTACAACACCGGGGAGCTGTTTTTT.

The rearrangement joins TRBV5-4 to TRBJ2-3; no definite D call. The CDR3 runs 14 residues. Germline CDR1 reads SGHNT; CDR2 reads YYREEE (reference sequence). V was pared by 5 bases and J by 1 base, with 11 bases between. CDR3 loop: CASRLGSRTDTQYF. Written as DNA, the CDR3 is TGTGCCAGCAGGCTAGGTTCCCGCACAGATACGCAGTATTTT.

CDR3 in amino acids: CASSLRTGGWNTEAFF. The DNA for the CDR3 is TGTGCCAGCAGCTTGCGGACAGGGGGCTGGAACACTGAAGCTTTCTTT. This chain joins TRBV5-4 and TRBJ1-1, with TRBD1 matching 11 bases. CDR3 length: 16 amino acids. The germline gives CDR1 SGHNT, CDR2 YYREEE (reference sequence). With 1 base clipped from V and 1 base from J, the junction kept 3 bases outside the gene matches.

The V gene is TRBV7-8, the J gene TRBJ2-7; D is perhaps TRBD1 or TRBD2 (6 bases each). With 0 bases removed from V and 2 bases from J, the gap between germline ends came to 14 bases. The CDR3 has 16 amino acids. Germline V CDR1 and CDR2: SGHVS, FQNEAQ. The CDR3 sequence is CASSLAGGHLPYEQYF. CDR3 in DNA: TGTGCCAGCAGCTTAGCGGGGGGACACCTACCCTACGAGCAGTACTTC.

CDR3 in DNA: TGTGCCAGCAGTTACGGTTTTAGGGGAAACATTCAGTACTTC. Amino acid sequence: CASSYGFRGNIQYF. V usage is TRBV6-5 and J usage is TRBJ2-4, with D possibly matching TRBD1 (5 bases). In germline, CDR1 is MNHEY, CDR2 SVGAGI. V gave up 2 bases and J gave up 6 bases, with 11 bases separating them. There are 14 residues in the CDR3.

The chain couples TRBV5-4 to TRBJ2-7; 8 nucleotides line up with TRBD2. Germline loops: CDR1 SGHNT, CDR2 YYREEE (reference sequence). The CDR3 totals 14 residues. V shed 1 base and J 4 bases; nucleotides not matched to a gene: 4. CDR3 loop: CASSLLEREYEQYF. The DNA for the CDR3 is TGTGCCAGCAGCTTGTTGGAGCGGGAGTACGAGCAGTACTTC.

This sequence joins TRBV5-4 and TRBJ1-2, with D perhaps matching TRBD1 (5 bases). This CDR3 comprises 14 residues. Germline V CDR1 and CDR2: SGHNT, YYREEE (reference sequence). V was pared by 3 bases and J by 4 bases, with 13 bases between. The CDR3 is CASSSWQGSYGYTF. CDR3 in DNA: TGTGCCAGCAGCTCTTGGCAGGGATCCTATGGCTACACCTTC.

This chain connects TRBV7-9 to TRBJ2-1; D call uncertain. Trimming cost V 5 bases and J 4 bases, with 18 bases left between them. Per the germline V gene, CDR1 is SEHNR and CDR2 is FQNEAQ (reference sequence). CDR3 length: 16 amino acids. The CDR3 DNA reads TGTGCCAGCAGCCCCGTTCATGAAGATTATTACAATGAGCAGTTCTTC. It yields the protein CASSPVHEDYYNEQFF.

This clone was recorded once. The J gene is TRBJ2-3, the V gene TRBV28; 8 bases are shared with TRBD1. The germline V gene has CDR1 MDHEN and CDR2 SYDVKM. The CDR3 contains 17 residues. The trim removed 3 bases at V and 6 bases at J, leaving 14 bases unmatched. The CDR3 nucleotides are TGTGCCAGCAGTTTCCCCGTCGGACAGGGAGGATTCGATACGCAGTATTTT. Residues: CASSFPVGQGGFDTQYF.

The CDR3 spells CASIWTGGYEQYF. DNA of the CDR3: TGTGCCAGCATATGGACAGGGGGCTACGAGCAGTACTTC. The chain recombines TRBV28 with TRBJ2-7, with 10 nucleotides matching TRBD1. CDR1 MDHEN and CDR2 SYDVKM come from the germline V gene. This CDR3 is 13 amino acids long. The V gene end was trimmed by 7 bases and the J gene end by 3 bases; junction bases not matched to a gene: 3.

V gene TRBV5-8 combines with J gene TRBJ2-1; 8 nucleotides agree with TRBD1. The junction had 5 bases not matched to a gene; V was cut back by 5 bases and J by 1 base. From germline, CDR1 is SGHTS and CDR2 YDEGEE. This CDR3 has 15 amino acids. The DNA of the CDR3 is TGTGCCAGCAGTCAAAGACAGGGGTCCTACAATGAGCAGTTCTTC. Protein product: CASSQRQGSYNEQFF.

This sequence joins TRBV6-6 and TRBJ1-2; TRBD1 might be the D (5 bases). With 6 bases removed from V and 8 bases from J, the gap between germline ends came to 13 bases. Germline V lookup: CDR1 MNHNY, CDR2 SVGAGI (reference sequence). The CDR3 totals 12 residues. CDR3 amino acids: CASSQGREGYTF. As DNA, the CDR3 is TGTGCCAGCAGCCAGGGACGGGAGGGCTACACCTTC.

The V call is TRBV4-1, the J call TRBJ1-1; weak D call: TRBD1 (5 bases). Germline CDR1 and CDR2: MGHRA and YSYEKL. Trimming cost V 6 bases and J 4 bases, with 12 bases left between them. The CDR3 is 13 amino acids. The CDR3 here is CASRPGLGTEAFF. The DNA for the CDR3 is TGCGCCAGCAGACCAGGGCTGGGCACTGAAGCTTTCTTT.

This chain connects TRBV7-2 to TRBJ1-5, with D possibly matching TRBD1 (6 bases). CDR3 length: 15 residues. Germline lookup yields CDR1 SGHTA and CDR2 FQGNSA. V lost 5 bases to trimming and J lost 2 bases, with 13 bases between them. The CDR3, as DNA: TGTGCCAGCAGCCTTACAGGGCTCGGCAATCAGCCCCAGCATTTT. It is translated as CASSLTGLGNQPQHF.

CDR3 in amino acids: CASSPWGASTDTQYF. CDR3 coding DNA: TGTGCCAGCTCACCATGGGGGGCTAGCACAGATACGCAGTATTTT. The J gene is TRBJ2-3, the V gene TRBV18; TRBD1 or TRBD2 may be the D gene (6 bases each). Germline V gene data show CDR1 as KGHSH and CDR2 as LQKENI. The CDR3 runs 15 residues. V lost 2 bases and J 0 bases, leaving 9 bases between the germline ends.

This clone was picked up one time. The chain joins TRBV11-2 to TRBJ2-5; unclear D gene. Germline lookup yields CDR1 SGHAT and CDR2 FQNNGV. The CDR3 totals 14 residues. The V gene lost 5 bases and the J gene lost 0 bases, with 10 bases spanning the gap. CDR3 region: CASSATRHQETQYF. CDR3 nucleotides: TGTGCCAGCAGCGCGACGAGGCACCAAGAGACCCAGTACTTC. Combining the CDR3 with reference TRBV11-2 and TRBJ2-5 gives the whole variable domain EAGVAQSPRYKIIEKRQSVAFWCNPISGHATLYWYQQILGQGPKLLIQFQNNGVVDDSQLPKDRFSAERLKGVDSTLKIQPAKLEDSAVYLCASSATRHQETQYFGPGTRLLVL.

The V gene is TRBV9, the J gene TRBJ2-3, with 10 bases matching TRBD2. CDR1 and CDR2 (germline): SGDLS, YYNGEE. J was trimmed by 2 bases and V by 3 bases; bases with no gene match: 9. The CDR3 extends over 17 amino acids. This chain's CDR3 is CASSARTGLAATDTQYF. CDR3 nucleotides: TGTGCCAGCAGCGCCCGAACCGGACTAGCGGCCACAGATACGCAGTATTTT.

The J gene is TRBJ2-5, the V gene TRBV2, with D unresolved. V was clipped by 8 bases and J by 4 bases, with 8 bases between them. Germline V CDR1 and CDR2: SNHLY, FYNNEI. The CDR3 totals 11 residues. CDR3 nucleotide sequence: TGTGCCAGCGTCGGCGGAGAGACCCAGTACTTC. This encodes CASVGGETQYF.

The chain carries TRBV27 and TRBJ2-1, with TRBD2 as a possible D gene (5 bases). CDR1 is MNHEY, CDR2 SMNVEV, per germline (reference sequence). The CDR3 runs 14 residues. V was shortened by 5 bases and J by 5 bases, with 13 bases between the two germline ends. The CDR3 DNA reads TGTGCCAGCAGTGTGGGGAGATCGGACAATGAGCAGTTCTTC. Translated: CASSVGRSDNEQFF.

Concerning this clone: Other DNA variants within this sample encode the same CDR3. The rearrangement joins TRBV30 to TRBJ2-5; D remains unclear. Germline assignment: CDR1 GTSNPN and CDR2 SVGIG (reference sequence). The CDR3 is 11 residues long. V was pared by 0 bases and J by 5 bases, with 4 bases between. The CDR3 nucleotides are TGTGCCTGGAGTGTAGGGGAGACCCAGTACTTC. Protein: CAWSVGETQYF.

The chain recombines TRBV4-1 with TRBJ2-3; D not resolved. The V end was cut by 3 bases, the J end by 5 bases, with 6 bases between. This CDR3 has 12 residues. The germline V gene has CDR1 MGHRA and CDR2 YSYEKL. As DNA, the CDR3 is TGCGCCAGCAGCCAGCGACAAGATACGCAGTATTTT. Protein product: CASSQRQDTQYF.

The rearrangement uses TRBV27 and TRBJ1-2; tentative D call: TRBD1 (6 bases). Germline CDR1 MNHEY, CDR2 SMNVEV (reference sequence). V was shortened by 3 bases and J by 4 bases, with 9 bases between the two germline ends. CDR3 size: 13 residues. The CDR3 DNA is TGTGCCAGCAGTTTCGACAGGTTCTATGGCTACACCTTC. Residues: CASSFDRFYGYTF.

The genes are TRBV5-1 and TRBJ2-7, with D maybe TRBD2 (7 bases). From germline, CDR1 is SGHRS and CDR2 YFSETQ. The CDR3 runs 15 residues. Trimming removed 4 bases from V and 2 bases from J, with 16 bases in between. The chain's CDR3 is CASSLDSGITYEQYF. For the CDR3, the DNA is TGCGCCAGCAGCCTGGACAGCGGGATAACCTACGAGCAGTACTTC.

The J gene is TRBJ2-1, the V gene TRBV30, with D perhaps TRBD2 (5 bases). This CDR3 contains 14 residues. Germline V gene sequence: CDR1 GTSNPN, CDR2 SVGIG (reference sequence). V lost 4 bases, J lost 3 bases, and 13 bases lay in between. The CDR3 spells CAWMSSPFYNEQFF. As DNA, the CDR3 is TGTGCCTGGATGTCTAGCCCGTTCTACAATGAGCAGTTCTTC.

The chain combines TRBV6-6 with TRBJ2-1; 7 nucleotides align to TRBD1. V trimming: 5 bases; J trimming: 5 bases; junction bases outside the gene matches: 9. In germline, CDR1 is MNHNY, CDR2 SVGAGI (reference sequence). CDR3 size: 15 residues. The CDR3 protein is CASSKRSGTDNEQFF. The CDR3 DNA sequence: TGTGCCAGCAGTAAGCGATCCGGGACAGACAATGAGCAGTTCTTC.

The chain has TRBV6-1 and TRBJ1-1; D is possibly TRBD1 (5 bases). The germline CDR1 and CDR2 sequences are MNHNS and SASEGT. There are 12 residues in the CDR3. CDR3: CVTGARNTEAFF. DNA for the CDR3: TGTGTTACAGGCGCGAGGAACACTGAAGCTTTCTTT.